This T cell receptor (beta chain) was sequenced in a study of T-cell memory formation after mild COVID-19. Study at large: Most TCR clusters belonged to a single donor.

This clonotype has only a few counts. The antigen remains unidentified. Points from the study as a whole: CD4+ bias marked clones expanding day 15 to 37, unlike balanced contracting clones.

5'RACE, which relied on constant-segment primers, yielded TCR alpha and TCR beta cDNA libraries carrying sample barcodes and UMIs. A single record per CDR3 protein comes from TCRdb applying MiXCR to the 5' RACE reads. This sample has 450,000 to 650,000 distinct CDR3 sequences, with more than 15% found just once. Sequencing used PBMCs or a T cell subset sorted from them (not recorded which). The clonotype was recovered from an adult woman who had mild COVID-19 (a few samples of this study predate the infection). Cell type and time point are not known.

The CDR3 region is CASSQNGTPGPYEQYF. Here the CDR3 DNA reads TGTGCCAGCAGCCAGAACGGGACTCCCGGCCCCTACGAGCAGTACTTC. The V call is TRBV7-2, the J call TRBJ2-7; weak D call: TRBD2 (6 bases). This CDR3 has 16 amino acids. Trimming cost V 5 bases and J 2 bases, with 19 bases left between them. The germline CDR1 and CDR2 sequences are SGHTA and FQGNSA.